This TCR beta chain is drawn from a study of T cell changes during pregnancy in multiple sclerosis. Here immunoSEQ multiplex PCR was the method, and the copy in TCRdb shows in-frame clones only, minus some. Among tens of thousands of clones, over 90% were seen once, and the ten largest hold 0.75% to 1%. Trimming pared 7 bases from V and 7 bases from J, leaving 4 bases between. This CDR3 comprises 9 residues. In germline, CDR1 is LNHDA, CDR2 SQIVND (reference sequence). Sample: peripheral blood, taken after pregnancy. The chain employs TRBV19 and TRBJ1-1; the D is unclear. The clonotype comes from a female donor with multiple sclerosis, enrolled in a pregnancy study. The CDR3 protein is CASINEAFF. CDR3 DNA sequence: TGTGCCAGTATCAATGAAGCTTTCTTT.